These T cell receptor beta chains were read from a single sample in a study of radiation and T cells in renal cell carcinoma. Here immunoSEQ multiplex PCR was the method, and the copy in TCRdb shows in-frame clones only, minus some. The sample has roughly 120,000 clones; about 81% are singletons. This specimen was blood, taken from a patient whose treatment included radiotherapy and nephrectomy. These receptors originate from a woman aged 60 to 75 with renal cell carcinoma. Each CDR3 is given with its conserved first and last residue. The D gene is left open where the match is weak. The size of a clone is reported for some rows only, either as once, few or many, or as a class for expanded clones.

J gene: TRBJ2-7; clone size: NA; V gene: TRBV9; D gene: NA; CDR3 DNA: TGTGCCAGCAGCCTGACACAGGGATTCTACGAGCAGTACTTC; CDR3 protein: CASSLTQGFYEQYF
J gene: TRBJ2-7; clone size: once; V gene: TRBV12-5; D gene: NA; CDR3 DNA: TGTGCTACCTACGAGCAGTACTTC; CDR3 protein: CATYEQYF
J gene: TRBJ1-1; clone size: NA; V gene: TRBV6-5; D gene: NA; CDR3 DNA: TGTGCCAGCAACACTAAGGGGGGAATTAACACTGAAGCTTTCTTT; CDR3 protein: CASNTKGGINTEAFF
J gene: TRBJ2-2; clone size: NA; V gene: TRBV4-2; D gene: NA; CDR3 DNA: TGTGCCAGCAGCCAAGAGGGCAGGAACACCGGGGAGCTGTTTTTT; CDR3 protein: CASSQEGRNTGELFF
J gene: TRBJ1-6; clone size: NA; V gene: TRBV30; D gene: TRBD1; CDR3 DNA: TGTGCCTGGACGGGACAGTCTAATTCACCCCTCCACTTT; CDR3 protein: CAWTGQSNSPLHF
J gene: TRBJ1-1; clone size: NA; V gene: TRBV18; D gene: TRBD1; CDR3 DNA: TGTGCCAGCTCACCAGGACAGGCTAACACTGAAGCTTTCTTT; CDR3 protein: CASSPGQANTEAFF
J gene: TRBJ2-7; clone size: once; V gene: TRBV6-1; D gene: TRBD1; CDR3 DNA: TGTGCCAGCAGTAAAGGACAGGGGGCTAAGGGCTACGAGCAGTACTTC; CDR3 protein: CASSKGQGAKGYEQYF
J gene: TRBJ2-2; clone size: NA; V gene: TRBV5-4; D gene: TRBD1; CDR3 DNA: TGTGCCAGCAGCTTGAGGGCAGGGGGCGAGGGGGAGCTGTTTTTT; CDR3 protein: CASSLRAGGEGELFF
J gene: TRBJ2-5; clone size: NA; V gene: TRBV9; D gene: TRBD2; CDR3 DNA: TGTGCCAGCAGCGAGTGGAGCGGGGGAGAGACCCAGTACTTC; CDR3 protein: CASSEWSGGETQYF
J gene: TRBJ1-2; clone size: NA; V gene: TRBV11-2; D gene: TRBD1; CDR3 DNA: TGTGCCAGCAGCTTAGGGGACAGGGCCGCTGGCTACACCTTC; CDR3 protein: CASSLGDRAAGYTF
J gene: TRBJ1-2; clone size: NA; V gene: TRBV28; D gene: TRBD1; CDR3 DNA: TGTGCCAGCAGCTCGGACAGGGTCTATGGCTACACCTTC; CDR3 protein: CASSSDRVYGYTF
J gene: TRBJ2-2; clone size: NA; V gene: TRBV5-4; D gene: NA; CDR3 DNA: TGTGCCAGCCGATGGGGCGGGGAGCTGTTTTTT; CDR3 protein: CASRWGGELFF
J gene: TRBJ2-3; clone size: NA; V gene: TRBV15; D gene: NA; CDR3 DNA: TGTGCCACCAGCAGAGATGCCAGCCTCCCAGTTACGCAGTATTTT; CDR3 protein: CATSRDASLPVTQYF
J gene: TRBJ1-1; clone size: NA; V gene: TRBV7-6; D gene: NA; CDR3 DNA: TGTGCCAGCAGCCCTGACAGTTACACTGAAGCTTTCTTT; CDR3 protein: CASSPDSYTEAFF
J gene: TRBJ2-3; clone size: NA; V gene: TRBV6-7; D gene: NA; CDR3 DNA: TGTGCCAGCAGTTACCCCCCCAAGGGACGGAGCACAGATACGCAGTATTTT; CDR3 protein: CASSYPPKGRSTDTQYF
J gene: TRBJ2-7; clone size: few; V gene: TRBV19; D gene: TRBD2; CDR3 DNA: TGTGCCAGTAGCGAGCGGGAAGGGAACTACGAGCAGTACTTC; CDR3 protein: CASSEREGNYEQYF
J gene: TRBJ1-1; clone size: NA; V gene: TRBV5-6; D gene: NA; CDR3 DNA: TGTGCCAGCAGCTTGTTTTTTAGGGACACTGAAGCTTTCTTT; CDR3 protein: CASSLFFRDTEAFF
J gene: TRBJ2-5; clone size: NA; V gene: TRBV2; D gene: TRBD1; CDR3 DNA: TGTGCCAGCAGGTACAGGGGGGCCGCAGAGACCCAGTACTTC; CDR3 protein: CASRYRGAAETQYF
J gene: TRBJ1-1; clone size: NA; V gene: TRBV6-1; D gene: NA; CDR3 DNA: TGTGCCAGCGTTGGGATTAACACTGAAGCTTTCTTT; CDR3 protein: CASVGINTEAFF
J gene: TRBJ1-1; clone size: NA; V gene: TRBV13; D gene: NA; CDR3 DNA: TGTGCCAGCAGCTCCGATATGAACACTGAAGCTTTCTTT; CDR3 protein: CASSSDMNTEAFF
J gene: TRBJ1-5; clone size: NA; V gene: TRBV19; D gene: NA; CDR3 DNA: TGTGCCAGTAGTATTCGGGGTTACAATCAGCCCCAGCATTTT; CDR3 protein: CASSIRGYNQPQHF
J gene: TRBJ1-1; clone size: NA; V gene: TRBV6-5; D gene: NA; CDR3 DNA: TGTGCCAGCAGCAAAAAGAAGACAGAAGCTTTCTTT; CDR3 protein: CASSKKKTEAFF
J gene: TRBJ1-3; clone size: NA; V gene: TRBV7-7; D gene: NA; CDR3 DNA: TGTGCTAGCATCCGGGGCCACGACACCATATATTTT; CDR3 protein: CASIRGHDTIYF
J gene: TRBJ2-7; clone size: NA; V gene: TRBV2; D gene: TRBD1; CDR3 DNA: TGTGCCAGCAGTGCCACCGGGACAGGGGTGATATCCTACAAGCAGTACTTC; CDR3 protein: CASSATGTGVISYKQYF
J gene: TRBJ1-1; clone size: NA; V gene: TRBV10-1; D gene: NA; CDR3 DNA: TGCGCCAGCAGTCTAACGTCGGGTACTGAAGCTTTCTTT; CDR3 protein: CASSLTSGTEAFF
J gene: TRBJ2-1; clone size: NA; V gene: TRBV6-5; D gene: NA; CDR3 DNA: TGTGCCAGCAGTTACTCGACGGGGGCCCATGAGCAGTTCTTC; CDR3 protein: CASSYSTGAHEQFF
J gene: TRBJ1-5; clone size: few; V gene: TRBV28; D gene: TRBD1; CDR3 DNA: TGTGCCAGCAGTATCCAGGGGGCTCGTGCTCAGCCCCAGCATTTT; CDR3 protein: CASSIQGARAQPQHF
J gene: TRBJ1-2; clone size: NA; V gene: TRBV6-1; D gene: NA; CDR3 DNA: TGTGCCAGCAGGCACGGAGGGGAGAAGAGTGGCTACACCTTC; CDR3 protein: CASRHGGEKSGYTF
J gene: TRBJ2-7; clone size: NA; V gene: TRBV6-1; D gene: TRBD1; CDR3 DNA: TGTGCCAGCAGTACCTTACAGGGGCCCTACGAGCAGTACTTC; CDR3 protein: CASSTLQGPYEQYF
J gene: TRBJ2-3; clone size: NA; V gene: TRBV19; D gene: TRBD1; CDR3 DNA: TGTGCCAGTAGTACGAGACAGGGACAAGCCCCAGATACGCAGTATTTT; CDR3 protein: CASSTRQGQAPDTQYF
J gene: TRBJ2-1; clone size: NA; V gene: TRBV6-4; D gene: TRBD2; CDR3 DNA: TGTGCCAGCAGTGAAACGGGGGGGCTTTACAATGAGCAGTTCTTC; CDR3 protein: CASSETGGLYNEQFF
J gene: TRBJ1-2; clone size: NA; V gene: TRBV11-2; D gene: NA; CDR3 DNA: TGTGCCAGCAGACATTCCCGAGGGGACGGGACAGGCTACACCTTC; CDR3 protein: CASRHSRGDGTGYTF
J gene: TRBJ2-5; clone size: NA; V gene: TRBV19; D gene: NA; CDR3 DNA: TGTGCCAGTAGTATCCCAGGACTTGGAGAGACCCAGTACTTC; CDR3 protein: CASSIPGLGETQYF